A single sample is the source of the 5 T cell receptor beta chains below, sequenced in a study of spatial heterogeneity in lung cancer. Findings of the study overall: Mutation tallies in tumors tracked expanded intratumoral alpha and beta TCR counts.

TCRdb fed the 5' RACE reads into MiXCR, producing one record per CDR3 protein. The table includes 8,000 to 10,000 distinct CDR3 sequences, around 9.3% detected once. Documented time point: sample taken at primary tumor resection. Their cognate antigens are unknown. The sample consisted of lung tumor tissue, taken at surgery. Source of these receptors: a female donor with early-stage non-small cell lung cancer.

This clonotype is medium-sized in the sample. This sequence joins TRBV7-8 and TRBJ1-1; D is unclear. CDR1 SGHVS and CDR2 FQNEAQ come from the germline V gene. The CDR3 extends over 14 amino acids. V was shortened by 1 base and J by 3 bases, with 9 bases between the two germline ends. CDR3 DNA sequence: TGTGCCAGCAGCTTAGGCCCCCTGGACACTGAAGCTTTCTTT. Amino acids: CASSLGPLDTEAFF.

This clonotype was found a few times. This chain joins TRBV7-3 and TRBJ1-1; 7 positions match TRBD1. The V and J ends lost 4 bases and 5 bases, in that order; junction bases with no gene match: 7. Germline CDR1 is SGHTA and CDR2 is FQGTGA. This CDR3 is 14 amino acids long. The CDR3 coding sequence is TGTGCCAGCAGCTCGTACCCGGGACAGACTGAAGCTTTCTTT. It yields the protein CASSSYPGQTEAFF.

V usage is TRBV6-6 and J usage is TRBJ2-2, with unresolved D. The CDR3 length is 15 residues. CDR1 MNHNY and CDR2 SVGAGI come from the germline V gene (reference sequence). Trimming removed 4 bases from V and 4 bases from J, with 13 bases in between. The CDR3 coding sequence is TGTGCCAGCAGTTTCCAGGACCCTCCCACCGGGGAGCTGTTTTTT. This translates into CASSFQDPPTGELFF.

This clonotype ranks as medium-sized. The gene calls are TRBV11-2 and TRBJ1-3, with D hard to call. V was shortened by 4 bases and J by 4 bases, with 8 bases between the two germline ends. This CDR3 has 13 amino acids. Germline V CDR1 and CDR2: SGHAT, FQNNGV. CDR3 sequence reads: CASSSATGNTIYF. In nucleotides, the CDR3 is TGTGCCAGCAGCTCCGCAACAGGAAACACCATATATTTT. Full variable domain (rest looked up from reference TRBV11-2 and TRBJ1-3): EAGVAQSPRYKIIEKRQSVAFWCNPISGHATLYWYQQILGQGPKLLIQFQNNGVVDDSQLPKDRFSAERLKGVDSTLKIQPAKLEDSAVYLCASSSATGNTIYFGEGSWLTVV.

V gene TRBV21-1 combines with J gene TRBJ2-5; TRBD1 is the table's D call and was not checked against the DNA. TRBV21-1 is tagged as a pseudogene. CDR3 length: 16 amino acids. The CDR3 sequence: CASSKGTQGKEETQYF. CDR3 sequence (DNA): TGTGCCAGCAGCAAAGGCACACAGGGGAAGGAAGAGACCCAGTACTTC.